Listed here are 17 T cell receptor beta chains from one sample, sequenced in a study of cytomegalovirus exposure and HLA in healthy donors. A multiplex PCR was run with 60 Vbeta primers and 13 Jbeta primers. The repertoire was sequenced with immunoSEQ multiplex PCR; TCRdb's copy has only in-frame clones and lacks some. The sample holds roughly 160,000 clones, around 78% seen once. The sequencing sample was made of PBMCs. The receptors originated from a woman aged 50 to 60 in good health and CMV-seropositive.

The chain couples TRBV9 to TRBJ1-2, with 7 nucleotides matching TRBD1. The CDR3 runs to 14 residues. V lost 0 bases and J lost 2; bases outside the gene matches: 1. Germline V CDR1 and CDR2: SGDLS, YYNGEE. The CDR3 here is CASSVAGQNYGYTF. The CDR3 region has the DNA TGTGCCAGCAGCGTAGCGGGACAGAACTATGGCTACACCTTC.

CDR3 amino acids: CASSLGQGVEQYF. In DNA form, the CDR3 reads TGTGCCAGCAGCTTAGGACAGGGTGTCGAGCAGTACTTC. This chain links TRBV5-6 with TRBJ2-7; 8 bases line up with TRBD1. CDR1 and CDR2 from the germline V gene are SGHDT and YYEEEE. This CDR3 spans 13 amino acids. Unmatched junction bases numbered 4, after V lost 2 bases and J lost 6 bases.

With regard to this clone: An end of the junction does not agree with germline; a read error may underlie this. This chain links TRBV12-5 with TRBJ1-2; 7 bases line up with TRBD1. CDR1 is LGHNT, CDR2 FRNRAP, per germline. This CDR3 is built from 13 residues. CDR3 nucleotide sequence: TGTGCTAGTGGTTTGCCACCTTCCCCTGGGACAGACTTC. This gives the protein CASGLPPSPGTDF. Combining the CDR3 with reference TRBV12-5 and TRBJ1-2 gives the whole variable domain DARVTQTPRHKVTEMGQEVTMRCQPILGHNTVFWYRQTMMQGLELLAYFRNRAPLDDSGMPKDRFSAEMPDATLATLKIQPSEPRDSAVYFCASGLPPSPGTDFGSGTRLTVV.

The CDR3 region is CAWSSDSEGNTIYF. The DNA of the CDR3 is TGTGCCTGGAGCTCCGACAGCGAGGGAAACACCATATATTTT. The gene calls are TRBV30 and TRBJ1-3; D is possibly TRBD1 (5 bases). The CDR3 extends over 14 amino acids. Germline V gene data show CDR1 as GTSNPN and CDR2 as SVGIG (reference sequence). V dropped 3 bases and J dropped 4 bases, with 13 bases sitting between them.

This chain uses TRBV7-3 with TRBJ2-2; 11 positions agree with TRBD2. V lost 5 bases, J lost 1 base, and 12 bases stayed unmatched. The CDR3 sequence is 19 residues long. CDR1 is SGHTA, CDR2 FQGTGA, per germline. The CDR3 loop is CASSPRGNLAGGNTGELFF. CDR3 nucleotides: TGTGCCAGCAGCCCGCGGGGGAATCTAGCGGGAGGGAACACCGGGGAGCTGTTTTTT.

There are a few counts of this clone. V gene TRBV6-5 combines with J gene TRBJ2-2; 7 nucleotides line up with TRBD2. V was clipped by 4 bases and J by 5 bases; unmatched bases: 7. This CDR3 contains 15 residues. The germline V gene encodes CDR1 MNHEY and CDR2 SVGAGI. The CDR3 DNA is TGTGCCAGCAGTTCCCTAGCGGTGCATACCGGGGAGCTGTTTTTT. It yields the protein CASSSLAVHTGELFF.

The chain joins TRBV13 to TRBJ2-1; D gene ambiguous. Germline V lookup: CDR1 PRHDT, CDR2 FYEKMQ (reference sequence). The CDR3 is 11 residues long. V gave up 9 bases and J gave up 6 bases, with 9 bases separating them. CDR3 sequence reads: CASSFGNEQFF. The DNA of the CDR3 is TGTGCCAGTTCCTTCGGCAATGAGCAGTTCTTC.

The chain is built from TRBV5-1 and TRBJ1-1, with 8 bases lining up with TRBD1. Per germline, CDR1 SGHRS and CDR2 YFSETQ. The CDR3 is made up of 14 amino acids. Losses at the gene ends were 4 bases for V and 4 bases for J; bases not matched to a gene: 6. CDR3 DNA sequence: TGCGCCAGCAGCCCATACAGGGGGATCACTGAAGCTTTCTTT. Protein product: CASSPYRGITEAFF. The variable domain in full, completed from reference TRBV5-1 and TRBJ1-1, reads KAGVTQTPRYLIKTRGQQVTLSCSPISGHRSVSWYQQTPGQGLQFLFEYFSETQRNKGNFPGRFSGRQFSNSRSEMNVSTLELGDSALYLCASSPYRGITEAFFGQGTRLTVV.

This rearrangement joins TRBV19 to TRBJ1-4; D is possibly TRBD1 (6 bases). This CDR3 region has 14 residues. Germline V CDR1 and CDR2: LNHDA, SQIVND (reference sequence). V was pared by 5 bases and J by 0 bases, with 7 bases between. CDR3 sequence reads: CASSRTATNEKLFF. CDR3 in DNA: TGTGCCAGTAGTCGGACAGCAACTAATGAAAAACTGTTTTTT.

The chain combines TRBV29-1 with TRBJ1-4, with a weak D call TRBD1 (5 bases). Trimming removed 3 bases at V and 5 bases at J, with 10 bases between. The germline gives CDR1 SQVTM, CDR2 ANQGSEA. The CDR3 contains 13 residues. The CDR3 DNA sequence: TGCAGCGTTGACCAGGGCCTAAATGAAAAACTGTTTTTT. This encodes CSVDQGLNEKLFF.

The genes are TRBV30 and TRBJ1-5; 9 bases agree with TRBD1. The V and J ends lost 5 bases and 0 bases, in that order; junction bases with no gene match: 5. The germline CDR1 and CDR2 sequences are GTSNPN and SVGIG (reference sequence). CDR3 size: 15 residues. This CDR3 is CAWQRTGASNQPQHF. The CDR3 coding sequence is TGTGCCTGGCAGAGGACAGGGGCTAGCAATCAGCCCCAGCATTTT.

The rearrangement joins TRBV5-1 to TRBJ2-7; 9 bases are shared with TRBD1. V shed 3 bases and J 1 base; nucleotides not matched to a gene: 8. The CDR3 runs to 16 residues. Germline loops: CDR1 SGHRS, CDR2 YFSETQ. The CDR3 DNA is TGCGCCAGCAGCTCGATATACGGGACAGGGTCCTACGAGCAGTACTTC. Its translation is CASSSIYGTGSYEQYF.

The chain links TRBV7-2 to TRBJ1-2; TRBD1 matches at 7 bases. The CDR3 totals 13 residues. CDR1 and CDR2 from the germline V gene are SGHTA and FQGNSA. Trimming cost V 4 bases and J 3 bases; bases outside gene matches: 2. CDR3 sequence: CASSSGQDYGYTF. The CDR3 DNA is TGTGCCAGCAGCTCCGGACAGGACTATGGCTACACCTTC. The variable domain in full, completed from reference TRBV7-2 and TRBJ1-2, reads GAGVSQSPSNKVTEKGKDVELRCDPISGHTALYWYRQSLGQGLEFLIYFQGNSAPDKSGLPSDRFSAERTGGSVSTLTIQRTQQEDSAVYLCASSSGQDYGYTFGSGTRLTVV.

The chain employs TRBV2 and TRBJ1-4, with TRBD1 identical over 7 bases. Germline loops: CDR1 SNHLY, CDR2 FYNNEI. The CDR3 is 14 amino acids. After removal of 4 bases from V and 8 bases from J, the junction contained 7 bases not matched to a gene. As DNA, the CDR3 is TGTGCCAGCAGTGGACAGGGACGAGGAGAAAAACTGTTTTTT. Translating gives CASSGQGRGEKLFF.

This clone has only one observation. The chain links TRBV7-9 to TRBJ2-7; tentative D call: TRBD2 (6 bases). This CDR3 region has 15 residues. The ends were cut back, 5 bases at V and 4 bases at J, with 18 bases in the middle. In germline, CDR1 is SEHNR, CDR2 FQNEAQ (reference sequence). CDR3 DNA sequence: TGTGCCAGCAGCCCGGCTGTCGGGAGTAGGTACGAGCAGTACTTC. It translates to CASSPAVGSRYEQYF. The full variable domain, its missing parts supplied by reference TRBV7-9 and TRBJ2-7, is DTGVSQNPRHKITKRGQNVTFRCDPISEHNRLYWYRQTLGQGPEFLTYFQNEAQLEKSRLLSDRFSAERPKGSFSTLEIQRTEQGDSAMYLCASSPAVGSRYEQYFGPGTRLTVT.

This clone was counted once. The chain couples TRBV30 to TRBJ2-3; TRBD2 matches at 8 bases. After removal of 1 base from V and 7 bases from J, the junction contained 7 bases not matched to a gene. The CDR3 is 14 amino acids. Germline V CDR1 and CDR2: GTSNPN, SVGIG (reference sequence). CDR3: CAWSGSGRFYTQYF. CDR3 sequence (DNA): TGTGCCTGGAGTGGAAGCGGGAGATTTTATACGCAGTATTTT.

The CDR3: CASSSGLAGVGVQDIQYF. The DNA for the CDR3 is TGCGCCAGCAGCTCGGGACTAGCGGGAGTCGGGGTCCAAGACATTCAGTACTTC. V usage is TRBV5-1 and J usage is TRBJ2-4, with 14 bases aligning to TRBD2. Germline V gene lookup returns CDR1 SGHRS and CDR2 YFSETQ. V was clipped by 3 bases and J by 8 bases; unmatched bases: 13. The CDR3 runs 18 residues.